Shown below are 16 T cell receptor beta chains from a single sample sequenced in a study of spatial heterogeneity in lung cancer. Sample time point: sample taken at primary tumor resection. TCRdb reanalysed the 5' RACE reads using MiXCR and keeps one entry per CDR3 protein. In the table there are roughly 19,000 distinct CDR3 sequences, roughly 5.8% of which are singletons. Whole-study results and caveats: The study found that expanded intratumoral alpha and beta TCR counts tracked tumor mutation counts.

These receptors' antigens are unknown. The sequenced sample was lung tumor tissue, obtained at surgery. The receptors originated from a female donor with early-stage non-small cell lung cancer.

By share of the sample, this clonotype is medium-sized. This beta chain represents an off-target read in a library built for alpha chains; its size is of limited meaning. V gene TRBV7-2 combines with J gene TRBJ2-1, with 9 bases matching TRBD2. CDR3 length equals 15 residues. V dropped 3 bases and J dropped 4; count of bases not matched to a gene: 4. Germline values: CDR1 SGHTA, CDR2 FQGNSA. This chain's CDR3 is CASSFFTSGYNEQFF. As DNA, the CDR3 is TGTGCCAGCAGCTTTTTTACTAGCGGGTACAATGAGCAGTTCTTC.

This clonotype came up many times. In a library made to pick up alpha chains, this beta chain is a stray read with a size that means little. This chain joins TRBV24-1 and TRBJ2-3; TRBD2 aligns across 13 bases. The germline CDR1 and CDR2 sequences are KGHDR and SFDVKD. The CDR3 is 16 amino acids. V lost 9 bases and J lost 8; bases outside the gene matches: 13. The CDR3 sequence: CATAGTSGKGSTTQYF. The DNA for the CDR3 is TGTGCCACCGCCGGGACTAGCGGGAAGGGGTCAACTACGCAGTATTTT.

Only a few counts were recorded for this clonotype. The library was built for alpha chains, so this beta chain is an off-target read and its size means little. The chain couples TRBV5-6 to TRBJ1-2; D not resolved. The ends were cut back, 0 bases at V and 1 base at J, with 7 bases in the middle. The CDR3 contains 14 residues. The germline CDR1 and CDR2 sequences are SGHDT and YYEEEE. In nucleotides, the CDR3 is TGTGCCAGCAGCTTGGTTGACAATAACTATGGCTACACCTTC. Its translation is CASSLVDNNYGYTF.

This clonotype rates as medium-sized (0.01 to 0.1%). For a library built for alpha chains, this beta chain is a stray read; little rests on its size. This chain joins TRBV18 and TRBJ1-1, with 9 bases aligning to TRBD1. After removal of 6 bases from V and 4 bases from J, the junction contained 12 bases not matched to a gene. This CDR3 has 16 residues. Looked up from germline, CDR1 is KGHSH and CDR2 is LQKENI. CDR3 nucleotides: TGTGCCAGCTCGGCCGGGACAGGGAATGCCGGCACTGAAGCTTTCTTT. Its protein is CASSAGTGNAGTEAFF.

By its share, this clonotype is medium-sized. This beta chain is an off-target read within a library intended for alpha chains, so its frequency means little. The J gene is TRBJ2-1, the V gene TRBV3-1; D is undetermined. CDR1 is LGHDT and CDR2 is YNNKEL in the germline V gene (reference sequence). CDR3 length equals 14 residues. Deletions cut 2 bases from V and 1 base from J, with 6 bases between. Here the CDR3 reads CASSQSGSYNEQFF. CDR3 DNA sequence: TGTGCCAGCAGCCAATCAGGTTCCTACAATGAGCAGTTCTTC.

Concerning this clonotype itself: This beta chain slipped into a library made for alpha chains as a stray read, so its size is not meaningful. The chain carries TRBV2 and TRBJ2-1; TRBD2 matches at 10 bases. The CDR3 totals 16 residues. CDR1 SNHLY and CDR2 FYNNEI come from the germline V gene. V gave up 6 bases and J gave up 3 bases; unmatched junction bases: 8. CDR3 in DNA: TGTGCCAGCAGACTATCCCCTAGCGGGAGCTACAATGAGCAGTTCTTC. Protein: CASRLSPSGSYNEQFF.

This clonotype has a count of ten or more. For a library built for alpha chains, this beta chain is a stray read; little rests on its size. The J gene is TRBJ2-1, the V gene TRBV24-1, with 9 bases that match TRBD1. This CDR3 region has 15 residues. V lost 6 bases, J lost 7 bases, and 9 bases stayed unmatched. CDR1 is KGHDR and CDR2 is SFDVKD in the germline V gene. CDR3 DNA: TGTGCCACCAGTCACACACAGGGGGCGGGAAATGAGCAGTTCTTC. Translating gives CATSHTQGAGNEQFF.

On this clonotype: This beta chain is an off-target read within a library intended for alpha chains, so its frequency means little. V and J are TRBV11-2 and TRBJ1-1; D is perhaps TRBD1 (5 bases). CDR1 SGHAT and CDR2 FQNNGV come from the germline V gene. This CDR3 is built from 15 residues. V was clipped by 0 bases and J by 1 base, with 9 bases between them. CDR3 amino acids: CASSLERGGNTEAFF. Written as DNA, the CDR3 is TGTGCCAGCAGCTTAGAGAGGGGAGGGAACACTGAAGCTTTCTTT.

Many counts were recorded for this clonotype. This beta chain is a stray sequence in a library constructed for alpha chains; its clone size is not meaningful. The rearrangement joins TRBV28 to TRBJ2-1, with D perhaps matching TRBD2 (6 bases). There are 14 residues in the CDR3. V gave up 7 bases and J gave up 2 bases, with 12 bases separating them. The V gene's germline CDR1 is MDHEN and CDR2 SYDVKM. The CDR3 DNA reads TGTGCCAGCATTCGGGACTTTGCCTACAATGAGCAGTTCTTC. It specifies CASIRDFAYNEQFF.

Sample share makes this clonotype medium-sized. Because this beta chain is a stray read in a library intended to capture alpha chains, its abundance should not be given much weight. The V call is TRBV10-2, the J call TRBJ2-7; 7 bases are shared with TRBD2. The CDR3 extends over 16 amino acids. Germline V lookup: CDR1 WSHSY, CDR2 SAAADI. V gave up 0 bases and J gave up 3 bases; unmatched junction bases: 8. In DNA form, the CDR3 reads TGCGCCAGCAGTGAGTCGACGACTAGCTGGATCTACGAGCAGTACTTC. Translated, it gives CASSESTTSWIYEQYF.

This clonotype appeared a few times. Relative to the germline gene, one junction end is altered; a read error may explain this. This beta chain appears as a stray read in a library generated for alpha chains; its size is not informative. CDR3 DNA: TGTGCCAGCAGTGAAGCGCTGGGGGGGCAAAGGGGCTTC. Protein: CASSEALGGQRGF. This chain connects TRBV2 to TRBJ2-4, with a possible D match to TRBD2 (7 bases). This CDR3 contains 13 residues. Per germline, CDR1 SNHLY and CDR2 FYNNEI.

There are many counts of this clonotype. For a library built for alpha chains, this beta chain is a stray read; little rests on its size. This sequence joins TRBV12-3 or TRBV12-4 and TRBJ2-5, with 11 nucleotides matching TRBD1. The CDR3 has 15 amino acids. With 6 bases clipped from V and 5 bases from J, the junction kept 8 bases outside the gene matches. The DNA for the CDR3 is TGTGCCAGCAGGACCGGACAGGGGGCGTGGGAGACCCAGTACTTC. Protein: CASRTGQGAWETQYF.

This clonotype was detected ten times or more. Since it is a stray read in a library aimed at alpha chains, this beta chain has a size that is not meaningful. The chain couples TRBV3-1 to TRBJ1-2; 9 nucleotides match TRBD1. V lost 3 bases to trimming and J lost 8 bases; unmatched junction nucleotides: 10. CDR3 length: 15 amino acids. CDR1 and CDR2 (germline): LGHDT, YNNKEL (reference sequence). Here the CDR3 reads CASSHTFTGGRGYTF. CDR3 nucleotide sequence: TGTGCCAGCAGCCACACATTCACAGGGGGCCGAGGCTACACCTTC.

This clonotype was seen at least ten times. The library was built for alpha chains, so this beta chain is an off-target read and its size means little. V gene TRBV24-1 combines with J gene TRBJ1-1; D not certain. V was trimmed by 4 bases and J by 3 bases, leaving 20 bases between them. Germline-derived CDR1 and CDR2 are KGHDR and SFDVKD. This CDR3 comprises 17 residues. CDR3 DNA sequence: TGTGCCACCAGTGACATACCAAGGCGGGGAGGATACACTGAAGCTTTCTTT. Amino acids: CATSDIPRRGGYTEAFF.

By frequency in the sample, this clonotype is medium-sized. Since it is a stray read in a library aimed at alpha chains, this beta chain has a size that is not meaningful. CDR3 in DNA: TGCGCCAGCAGCATAACCCGGACAGGGGAGGGGGTCAGCGGTATATACAATGAGCAGTTCTTC. Translation gives CASSITRTGEGVSGIYNEQFF. The rearrangement uses TRBV5-1 and TRBJ2-1; 9 nucleotides align to TRBD1. Losses at the gene ends were 4 bases for V and 4 bases for J; bases not matched to a gene: 24. CDR3 length equals 21 residues. Germline loops: CDR1 SGHRS, CDR2 YFSETQ.

This clonotype has at least ten counts. This beta chain turned up in a library designed for alpha chains; as an off-target read, its abundance says little. The V call is TRBV27, the J call TRBJ2-3; D is undetermined. This CDR3 region has 15 residues. The germline V and J ends were trimmed by 2 bases and 0 bases, with 9 bases remaining between them. Germline assignment: CDR1 MNHEY and CDR2 SMNVEV (reference sequence). As DNA, the CDR3 is TGTGCCAGCAGTTTAAACGGTGCTAGCACAGATACGCAGTATTTT. Its protein is CASSLNGASTDTQYF.